A single sample is the source of the 11 T cell receptor beta chains below, sequenced in a study of cytomegalovirus exposure and HLA in healthy donors (dated by TCRdb to the late 2010s). Libraries were constructed by the immunoSEQ multiplex PCR assay. The multiplex PCR relied on a mix of 60 forward primers for TCR Vbeta segments and 13 reverse primers for TCR Jbeta segments. Drawn from immuneACCESS, this table holds only the in-frame rearrangements with V and J called that TCRdb kept. Clones are partly lost; checked studies trace under half to an unresolved V gene and leave the rest unexplained. The sample table lists about 180,000 clones, roughly 82% of them with a count of one. The top ten constitute 1.5% to 1.9% of the sample. The specimen was PBMCs. The receptors stem from a man aged 35 to 55 in good health and CMV-seronegative.

The genes are TRBV7-2 and TRBJ2-1; 11 bases agree with TRBD2. The germline gives CDR1 SGHTA, CDR2 FQGNSA. This CDR3 spans 16 amino acids. Germline trimming cut 3 bases from V and 6 bases from J; bases unmatched to any gene: 7. The CDR3 coding sequence is TGTGCCAGCAGCTTCAGAACTAGCGGGAGTGGCAATGAGCAGTTCTTC. Its translation is CASSFRTSGSGNEQFF.

V and J are TRBV9 and TRBJ1-2; D unclear. V was clipped by 0 bases and J by 8 bases, with 8 bases between them. The CDR3 covers 12 residues. The germline gives CDR1 SGDLS, CDR2 YYNGEE. The CDR3 region is CASSVGREGYTF. CDR3 DNA: TGTGCCAGCAGCGTAGGCCGGGAGGGCTACACCTTC.

The V gene is TRBV11-2, the J gene TRBJ2-5, with TRBD1 matching over 7 bases. The V segment lost 5 bases and the J segment 1 base; nucleotides outside the gene matches: 4. The germline gives CDR1 SGHAT, CDR2 FQNNGV. CDR3 size: 14 residues. CDR3 sequence: CASSPGQTQETQYF. Here the CDR3 DNA reads TGTGCCAGCAGCCCGGGACAGACCCAAGAGACCCAGTACTTC.

The V gene is TRBV28, the J gene TRBJ1-5; 7 positions match TRBD1. V lost 2 bases, J lost 4 bases, and 5 bases stayed unmatched. The CDR3 is made up of 15 amino acids. Germline assignment: CDR1 MDHEN and CDR2 SYDVKM. CDR3 bases: TGTGCCAGCAGTTTAATCGTACAGGGGAATCAGCCCCAGCATTTT. This codes for CASSLIVQGNQPQHF. Together with reference TRBV28 and TRBJ1-5, the CDR3 gives the full variable domain: DVKVTQSSRYLVKRTGEKVFLECVQDMDHENMFWYRQDPGLGLRLIYFSYDVKMKEKGDIPEGYSVSREKKERFSLILESASTNQTSMYLCASSLIVQGNQPQHFGDGTRLSIL.

The CDR3 nucleotides read TGCAGCGTTTGTCCCAGGGGGTCTAACACCGGGGAGCTGTTTTTT. Protein: CSVCPRGSNTGELFF. J is TRBJ2-2 and V is TRBV29-1; 7 positions agree with TRBD1. Germline-derived CDR1 and CDR2 are SQVTM and ANQGSEA. The CDR3 covers 15 residues. The trim removed 5 bases at V and 2 bases at J, leaving 8 bases unmatched.

This clone was counted only a few times. CDR3 residues: CASSFRGSGANVLTF. CDR3 sequence (DNA): TGTGCCAGCAGTTTCAGGGGCTCTGGGGCCAACGTCCTGACTTTC. The chain uses TRBV28 and TRBJ2-6, with D tentatively TRBD1 (6 bases). The germline gives CDR1 MDHEN, CDR2 SYDVKM. The V end was cut by 3 bases, the J end by 0 bases, with 6 bases between. The CDR3 contains 15 residues.

The chain couples TRBV11-3 to TRBJ2-2, with D possibly matching TRBD2 (5 bases). Germline lookup yields CDR1 SGHNT and CDR2 YENEEA. This CDR3 has 13 amino acids. V was shortened by 5 bases and J by 5 bases, with 9 bases between the two germline ends. The chain's CDR3 is CASSLGGTGELFF. The CDR3, as DNA: TGTGCCAGCAGCCTCGGAGGAACCGGGGAGCTGTTTTTT.

J is TRBJ2-7 and V is TRBV7-2; 7 nucleotides align to TRBD1. Per germline, CDR1 SGHTA and CDR2 FQGNSA. With V trimmed by 5 bases and J by 3 bases, 4 bases remained unmatched. This CDR3 has 13 residues. The CDR3 sequence: CASSTDRDYEQYF. The CDR3, as DNA: TGTGCCAGCAGCACCGACAGGGACTACGAGCAGTACTTC.

This clone appeared once. V and J are TRBV29-1 and TRBJ2-3, with D possibly being TRBD1 (6 bases). The CDR3 is 13 residues long. Germline-derived CDR1 and CDR2 are SQVTM and ANQGSEA. Deletions cut 5 bases from V and 2 bases from J, with 11 bases between. The CDR3 protein is CSVKGETTDTQYF. The CDR3, as DNA: TGCAGCGTTAAGGGGGAGACCACAGATACGCAGTATTTT.

The J gene is TRBJ2-1, the V gene TRBV9; D possibly corresponds to TRBD2 (5 bases). The CDR3 length is 15 residues. Germline loops: CDR1 SGDLS, CDR2 YYNGEE. V was pared by 0 bases and J by 7 bases, with 14 bases between. In DNA, the CDR3 is TGTGCCAGCAGCGTAGATAATCGGGAATGGAATGAGCAGTTCTTC. Translating it yields CASSVDNREWNEQFF.

V gene TRBV10-3 combines with J gene TRBJ1-5; D is perhaps TRBD1 (6 bases). The CDR3 consists of 17 residues. Trimming removed 5 bases from V and 4 bases from J, with 21 bases in between. Germline lookup yields CDR1 ENHRY and CDR2 SYGVKD. The CDR3 DNA reads TGTGCCATCAGTTCAATTGATCAGGGAAGGGGGAATCAGCCCCAGCATTTT. Protein sequence: CAISSIDQGRGNQPQHF.